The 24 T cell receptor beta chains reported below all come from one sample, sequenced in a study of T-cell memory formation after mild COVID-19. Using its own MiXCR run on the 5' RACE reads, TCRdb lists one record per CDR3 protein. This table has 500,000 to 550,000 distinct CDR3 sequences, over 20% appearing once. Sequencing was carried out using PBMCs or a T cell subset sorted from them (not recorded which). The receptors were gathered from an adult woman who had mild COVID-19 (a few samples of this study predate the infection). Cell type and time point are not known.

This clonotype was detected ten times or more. CDR3 nucleotide sequence: TGTGCCAGCAGCTTAACGACAGGTTACACCGGGGAGCTGTTTTTT. As protein: CASSLTTGYTGELFF. The rearrangement uses TRBV7-2 and TRBJ2-2, with a tentative D call TRBD1 (6 bases). CDR1 is SGHTA, CDR2 FQGNSA, per germline. V gave up 2 bases and J gave up 3 bases, with 10 bases separating them. This CDR3 has 15 amino acids.

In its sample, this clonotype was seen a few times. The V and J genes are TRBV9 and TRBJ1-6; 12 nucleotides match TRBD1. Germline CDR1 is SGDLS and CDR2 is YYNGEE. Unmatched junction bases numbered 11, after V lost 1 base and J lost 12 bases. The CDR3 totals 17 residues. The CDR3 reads CASSVTPGTGGGIPLHF. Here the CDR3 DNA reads TGTGCCAGCAGCGTAACCCCCGGGACAGGGGGCGGAATACCCCTCCACTTT.

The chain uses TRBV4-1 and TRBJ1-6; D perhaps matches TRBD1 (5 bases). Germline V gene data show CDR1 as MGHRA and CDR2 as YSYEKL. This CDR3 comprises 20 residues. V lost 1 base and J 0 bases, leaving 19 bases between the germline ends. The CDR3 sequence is CASSQVKGLAWSSYNSPLHF. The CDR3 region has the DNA TGCGCCAGCAGCCAAGTAAAGGGGCTCGCGTGGAGCTCCTATAATTCACCCCTCCACTTT.

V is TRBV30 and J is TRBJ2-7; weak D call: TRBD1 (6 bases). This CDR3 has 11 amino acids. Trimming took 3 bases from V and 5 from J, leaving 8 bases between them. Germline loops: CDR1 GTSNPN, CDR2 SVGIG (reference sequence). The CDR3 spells CAWRTGHEQYF. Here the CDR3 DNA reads TGTGCCTGGAGGACAGGCCACGAGCAGTACTTC.

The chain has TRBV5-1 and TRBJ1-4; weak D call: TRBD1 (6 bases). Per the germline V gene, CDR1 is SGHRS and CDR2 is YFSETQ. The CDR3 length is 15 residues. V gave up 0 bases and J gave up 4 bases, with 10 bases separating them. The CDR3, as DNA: TGCGCCAGCAGCTTGGGGACAGTCAATAATGAAAAACTGTTTTTT. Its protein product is CASSLGTVNNEKLFF. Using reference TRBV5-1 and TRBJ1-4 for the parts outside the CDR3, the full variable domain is KAGVTQTPRYLIKTRGQQVTLSCSPISGHRSVSWYQQTPGQGLQFLFEYFSETQRNKGNFPGRFSGRQFSNSRSEMNVSTLELGDSALYLCASSLGTVNNEKLFFGSGTQLSVL.

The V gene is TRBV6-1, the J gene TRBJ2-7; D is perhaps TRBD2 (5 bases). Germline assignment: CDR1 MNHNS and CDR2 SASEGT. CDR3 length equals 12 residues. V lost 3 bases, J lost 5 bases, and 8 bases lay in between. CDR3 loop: CASSESGNEQYF. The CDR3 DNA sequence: TGTGCCAGCAGTGAGTCGGGAAACGAGCAGTACTTC.

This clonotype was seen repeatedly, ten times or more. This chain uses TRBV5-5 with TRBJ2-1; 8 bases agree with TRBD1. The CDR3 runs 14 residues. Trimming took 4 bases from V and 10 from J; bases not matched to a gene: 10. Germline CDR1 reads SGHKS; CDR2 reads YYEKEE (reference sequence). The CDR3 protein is CASSGVTGAFEQFF. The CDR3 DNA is TGTGCCAGCAGCGGCGTGACAGGGGCATTCGAGCAGTTCTTC.

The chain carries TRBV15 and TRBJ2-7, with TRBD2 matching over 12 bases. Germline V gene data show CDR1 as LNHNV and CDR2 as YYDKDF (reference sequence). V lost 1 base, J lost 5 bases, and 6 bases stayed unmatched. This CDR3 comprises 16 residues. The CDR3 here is CATSRAIGLAGHEQYF. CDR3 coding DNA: TGTGCCACCAGCAGAGCGATTGGACTAGCGGGACACGAGCAGTACTTC. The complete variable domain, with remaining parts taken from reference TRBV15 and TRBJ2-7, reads DAMVIQNPRYQVTQFGKPVTLSCSQTLNHNVMYWYQQKSSQAPKLLFHYYDKDFNNEADTPDNFQSRRPNTSFCFLDIRSPGLGDTAMYLCATSRAIGLAGHEQYFGPGTRLTVT.

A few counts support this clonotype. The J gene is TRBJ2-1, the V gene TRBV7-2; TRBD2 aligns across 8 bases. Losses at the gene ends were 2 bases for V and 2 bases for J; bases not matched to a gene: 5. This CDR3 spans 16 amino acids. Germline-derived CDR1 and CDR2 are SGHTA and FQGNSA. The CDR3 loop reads CASSLRLAGTYNEQFF. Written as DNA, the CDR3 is TGTGCCAGCAGCTTACGTTTAGCGGGAACCTACAATGAGCAGTTCTTC.

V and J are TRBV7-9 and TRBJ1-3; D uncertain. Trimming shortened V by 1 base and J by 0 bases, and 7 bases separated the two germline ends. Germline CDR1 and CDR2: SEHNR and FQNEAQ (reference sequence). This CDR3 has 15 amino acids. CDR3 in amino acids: CASSLEAVSGNTIYF. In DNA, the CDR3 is TGTGCCAGCAGCTTAGAGGCAGTCTCTGGAAACACCATATATTTT.

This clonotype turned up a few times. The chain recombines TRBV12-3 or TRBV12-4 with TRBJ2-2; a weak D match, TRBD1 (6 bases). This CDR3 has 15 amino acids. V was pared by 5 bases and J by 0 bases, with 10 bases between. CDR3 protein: CASSADRTNTGELFF. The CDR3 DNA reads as TGTGCCAGCAGTGCTGACAGGACGAACACCGGGGAGCTGTTTTTT.

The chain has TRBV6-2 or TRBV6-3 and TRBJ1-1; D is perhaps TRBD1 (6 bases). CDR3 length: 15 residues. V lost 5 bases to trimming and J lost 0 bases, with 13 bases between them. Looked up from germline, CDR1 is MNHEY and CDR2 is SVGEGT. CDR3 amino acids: CASSLTSGVNTEAFF. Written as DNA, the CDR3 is TGTGCCAGCAGTCTTACCTCAGGGGTGAACACTGAAGCTTTCTTT.

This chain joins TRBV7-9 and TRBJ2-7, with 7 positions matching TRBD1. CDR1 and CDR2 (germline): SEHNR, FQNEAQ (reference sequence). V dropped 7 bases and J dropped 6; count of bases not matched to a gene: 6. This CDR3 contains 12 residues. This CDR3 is CASTKTGFEQYF. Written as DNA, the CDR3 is TGTGCCAGCACCAAGACAGGGTTCGAGCAGTACTTC.

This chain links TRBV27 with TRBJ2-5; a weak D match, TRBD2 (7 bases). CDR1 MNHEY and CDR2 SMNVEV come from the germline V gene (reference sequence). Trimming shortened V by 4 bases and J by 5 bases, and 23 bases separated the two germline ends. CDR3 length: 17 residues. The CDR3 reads CASSSWTALGSGETQYF. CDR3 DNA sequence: TGTGCCAGCAGTTCCTGGACAGCTCTGGGTAGCGGGGAGACCCAGTACTTC.

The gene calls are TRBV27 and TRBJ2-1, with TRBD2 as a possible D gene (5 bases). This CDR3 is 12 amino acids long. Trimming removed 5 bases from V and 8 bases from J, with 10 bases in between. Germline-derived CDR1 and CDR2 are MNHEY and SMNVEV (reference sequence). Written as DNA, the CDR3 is TGTGCCAGCAGTCCGGGGTGGGATGAGCAGTTCTTC. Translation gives CASSPGWDEQFF.

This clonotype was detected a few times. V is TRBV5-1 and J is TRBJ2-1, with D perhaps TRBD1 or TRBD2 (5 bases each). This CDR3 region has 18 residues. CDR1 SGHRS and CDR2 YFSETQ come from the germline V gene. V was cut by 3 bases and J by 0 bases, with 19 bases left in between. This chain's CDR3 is CASSSLGERTSSYNEQFF. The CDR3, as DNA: TGCGCCAGCAGCTCCCTGGGGGAGCGAACGAGCTCCTACAATGAGCAGTTCTTC.

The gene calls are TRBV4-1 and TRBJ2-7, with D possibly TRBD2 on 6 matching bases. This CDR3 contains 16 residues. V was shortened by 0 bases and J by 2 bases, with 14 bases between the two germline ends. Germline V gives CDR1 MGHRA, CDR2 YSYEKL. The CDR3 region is CASSQDSGVHTYEQYF. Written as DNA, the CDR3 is TGCGCCAGCAGCCAAGATTCGGGGGTTCATACCTACGAGCAGTACTTC.

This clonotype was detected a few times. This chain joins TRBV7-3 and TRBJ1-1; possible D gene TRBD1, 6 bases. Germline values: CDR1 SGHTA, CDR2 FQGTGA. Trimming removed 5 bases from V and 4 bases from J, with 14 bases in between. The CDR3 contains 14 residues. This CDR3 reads CASSPRRGGTEAFF. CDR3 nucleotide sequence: TGTGCCAGCAGCCCCCGCAGGGGCGGCACTGAAGCTTTCTTT.

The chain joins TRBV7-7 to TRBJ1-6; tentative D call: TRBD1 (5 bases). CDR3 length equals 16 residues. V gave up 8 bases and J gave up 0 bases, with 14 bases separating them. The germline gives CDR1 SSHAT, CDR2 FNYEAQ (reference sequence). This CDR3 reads CASQGTAGSYNSPLHF. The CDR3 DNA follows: TGTGCCAGCCAGGGCACGGCAGGCTCCTATAATTCACCCCTCCACTTT.

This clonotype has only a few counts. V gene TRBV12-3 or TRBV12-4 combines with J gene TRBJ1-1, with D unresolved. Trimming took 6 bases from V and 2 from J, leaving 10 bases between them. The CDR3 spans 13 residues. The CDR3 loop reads CASRVTANTEAFF. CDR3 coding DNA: TGTGCCAGCAGGGTCACAGCTAACACTGAAGCTTTCTTT.

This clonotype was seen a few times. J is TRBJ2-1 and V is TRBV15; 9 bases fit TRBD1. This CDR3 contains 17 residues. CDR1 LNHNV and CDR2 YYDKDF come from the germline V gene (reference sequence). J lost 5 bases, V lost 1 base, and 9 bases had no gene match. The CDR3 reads CATSRGGGGQGNNEQFF. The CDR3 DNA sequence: TGTGCCACCAGCAGAGGGGGTGGGGGACAGGGAAACAATGAGCAGTTCTTC.

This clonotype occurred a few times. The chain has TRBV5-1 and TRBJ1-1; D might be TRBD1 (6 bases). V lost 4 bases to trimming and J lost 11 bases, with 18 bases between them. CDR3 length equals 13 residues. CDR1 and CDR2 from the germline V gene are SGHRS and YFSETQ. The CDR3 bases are TGCGCCAGCAGCCCCGGGGAGGGACATTTGGCTTTCTTT. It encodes CASSPGEGHLAFF.

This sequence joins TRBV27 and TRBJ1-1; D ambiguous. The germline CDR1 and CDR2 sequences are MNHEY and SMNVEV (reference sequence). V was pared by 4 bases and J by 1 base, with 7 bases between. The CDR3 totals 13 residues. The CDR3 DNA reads TGTGCCAGCAGTTCTCATCGGAACACTGAAGCTTTCTTT. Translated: CASSSHRNTEAFF.

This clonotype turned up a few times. CDR3 bases: TGTGCCACCAGCAGAGATCCAGGGTCTAACTATGGCTACACCTTC. Its protein product is CATSRDPGSNYGYTF. This chain uses TRBV15 with TRBJ1-2; possible D gene TRBD1, 5 bases. This CDR3 is 15 amino acids long. V was shortened by 0 bases and J by 0 bases, with 8 bases between the two germline ends. The germline V gene has CDR1 LNHNV and CDR2 YYDKDF (reference sequence).